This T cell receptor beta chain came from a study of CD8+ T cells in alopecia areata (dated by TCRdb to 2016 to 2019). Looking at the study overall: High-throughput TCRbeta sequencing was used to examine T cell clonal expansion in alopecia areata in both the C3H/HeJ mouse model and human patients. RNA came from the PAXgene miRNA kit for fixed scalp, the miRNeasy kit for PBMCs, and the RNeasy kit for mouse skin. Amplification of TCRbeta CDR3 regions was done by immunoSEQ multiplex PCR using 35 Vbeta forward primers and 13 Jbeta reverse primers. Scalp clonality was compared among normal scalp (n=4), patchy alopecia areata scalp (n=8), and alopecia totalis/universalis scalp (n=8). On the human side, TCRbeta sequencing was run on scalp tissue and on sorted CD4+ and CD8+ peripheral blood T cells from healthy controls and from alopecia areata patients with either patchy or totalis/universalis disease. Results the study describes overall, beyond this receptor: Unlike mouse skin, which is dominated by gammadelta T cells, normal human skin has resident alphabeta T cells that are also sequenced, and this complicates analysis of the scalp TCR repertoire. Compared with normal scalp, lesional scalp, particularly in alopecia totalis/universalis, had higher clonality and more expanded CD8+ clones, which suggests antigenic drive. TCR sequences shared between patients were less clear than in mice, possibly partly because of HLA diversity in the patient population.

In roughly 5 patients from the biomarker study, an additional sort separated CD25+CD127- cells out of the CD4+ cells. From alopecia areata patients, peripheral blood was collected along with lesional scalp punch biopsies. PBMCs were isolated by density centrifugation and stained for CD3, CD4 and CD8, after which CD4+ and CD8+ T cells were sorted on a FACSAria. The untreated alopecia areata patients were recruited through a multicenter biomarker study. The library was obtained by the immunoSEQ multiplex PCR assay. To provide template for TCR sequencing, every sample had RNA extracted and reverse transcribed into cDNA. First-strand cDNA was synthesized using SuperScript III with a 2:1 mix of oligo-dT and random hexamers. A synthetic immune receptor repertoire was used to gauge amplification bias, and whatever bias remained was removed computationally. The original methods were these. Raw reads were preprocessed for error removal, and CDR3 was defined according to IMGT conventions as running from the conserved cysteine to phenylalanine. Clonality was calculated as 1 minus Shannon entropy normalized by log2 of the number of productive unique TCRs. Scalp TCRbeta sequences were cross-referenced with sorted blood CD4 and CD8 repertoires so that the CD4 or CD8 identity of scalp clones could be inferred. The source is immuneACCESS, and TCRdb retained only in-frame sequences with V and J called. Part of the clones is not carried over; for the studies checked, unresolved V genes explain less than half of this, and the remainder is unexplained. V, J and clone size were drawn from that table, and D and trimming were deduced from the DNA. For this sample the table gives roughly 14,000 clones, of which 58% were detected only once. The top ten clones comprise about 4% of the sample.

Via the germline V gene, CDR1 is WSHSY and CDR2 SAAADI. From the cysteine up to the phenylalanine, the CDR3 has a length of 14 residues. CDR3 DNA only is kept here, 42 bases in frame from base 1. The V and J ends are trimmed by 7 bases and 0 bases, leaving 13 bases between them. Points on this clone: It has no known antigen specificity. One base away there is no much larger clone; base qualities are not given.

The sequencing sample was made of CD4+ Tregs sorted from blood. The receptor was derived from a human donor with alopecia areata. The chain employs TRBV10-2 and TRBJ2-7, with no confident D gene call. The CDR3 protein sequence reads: CASKETEYSYEQYF. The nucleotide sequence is TGCGCCAGCAAGGAGACTGAATACTCCTACGAGCAGTACTTC.